The 15 T cell receptor beta chains listed next were all sequenced from one sample in a study of blood T cell repertoires in COVID-19. Clones were read by immunoSEQ multiplex PCR, and TCRdb kept only the in-frame ones, dropping some. The sample lists 200,000 or so clones; roughly 89% were seen once. Sample: PBMCs or T cells enriched from blood (not recorded which). These receptors all stem from a woman aged 40 to 50 with acute COVID-19.

The genes are TRBV2 and TRBJ1-2; 7 nucleotides match TRBD1. The ends lost 6 bases at V and 2 bases at J; junction bases unmatched: 3. The germline CDR1 and CDR2 sequences are SNHLY and FYNNEI. This CDR3 spans 13 amino acids. The DNA of the CDR3 is TGTGCCAGCAGCTGGGACAGCAACTATGGCTACACCTTC. Translation gives CASSWDSNYGYTF.

The V gene is TRBV2, the J gene TRBJ1-4; D is uncertain. The CDR3 is made up of 14 amino acids. Germline-derived CDR1 and CDR2 are SNHLY and FYNNEI. The V end lost 8 bases, the J end lost 3 bases, and 13 bases lay between the germline ends. CDR3 sequence reads: CASSSAPANEKLFF. CDR3 in DNA: TGTGCCAGCTCTTCTGCGCCCGCTAATGAAAAACTGTTTTTT.

The rearrangement links TRBV19 to TRBJ1-5, with 9 positions matching TRBD1. The CDR3 has 17 amino acids. The J segment lost 0 bases and the V segment lost 7 bases, leaving 10 bases of the junction unmatched. Germline V gene data show CDR1 as LNHDA and CDR2 as SQIVND (reference sequence). CDR3 nucleotide sequence: TGTGCCAGTACCCTAAGAAGGGGACAGGGTAGCAATCAGCCCCAGCATTTT. Protein product: CASTLRRGQGSNQPQHF.

The chain recombines TRBV3-1 (or the pseudogene TRBV3-2) with TRBJ1-1; TRBD1 might be the D (5 bases). Per germline, CDR1 LGHDT and CDR2 YNNKEL (reference sequence). This CDR3 comprises 13 residues. Trimming took 0 bases from V and 11 from J, leaving 13 bases between them. The CDR3 bases are TGTGCCAGCAGCCAAGATCTGGGGGGTGGCGCTTTCTTT. Protein sequence: CASSQDLGGGAFF.

This chain joins TRBV2 and TRBJ2-3, with D uncertain. The germline CDR1 and CDR2 sequences are SNHLY and FYNNEI. This CDR3 contains 15 residues. V was shortened by 2 bases and J by 4 bases, with 13 bases between the two germline ends. CDR3 sequence reads: CASSEPPEAPDTQYF. Written as DNA, the CDR3 is TGTGCCAGCAGTGAACCTCCGGAAGCGCCAGATACGCAGTATTTT.

V usage is TRBV18 and J usage is TRBJ2-1, with 9 bases lining up with TRBD1. Germline V CDR1 and CDR2: KGHSH, LQKENI. The length of the CDR3 is 14 residues. V lost 5 bases to trimming and J lost 9 bases; unmatched junction nucleotides: 8. In DNA, the CDR3 is TGTGCCAGCTCAATGGAGACAGGGGGAGGTGAGCAGTTCTTC. Translation: CASSMETGGGEQFF.

This sequence joins TRBV6-5 and TRBJ2-2; D might be TRBD1 (5 bases). Trimming took off 2 bases at V and 0 bases at J, with 7 bases between the two ends. From germline, CDR1 is MNHEY and CDR2 SVGAGI. The CDR3 sequence is 15 residues long. This CDR3 reads CASSYDRANTGELFF. The CDR3 DNA reads TGTGCCAGCAGTTACGACAGAGCGAACACCGGGGAGCTGTTTTTT.

CDR3 nucleotide sequence: TGTGCCAGCAGCCTGACCGGGACTAGCGGGGGGCGAGAGACCCAGTACTTC. Amino acids: CASSLTGTSGGRETQYF. The chain carries TRBV7-8 and TRBJ2-5; 15 nucleotides line up with TRBD2. CDR1 and CDR2 from the germline V gene are SGHVS and FQNEAQ. V lost 5 bases, J lost 4 bases, and 8 bases stayed unmatched. This CDR3 spans 17 amino acids.

The rearrangement joins TRBV7-9 to TRBJ2-2; no reliable D call. Germline CDR1 reads SEHNR; CDR2 reads FQNEAQ (reference sequence). The CDR3 contains 14 residues. V lost 3 bases and J lost 4, with 9 bases in between. The CDR3 here is CASSFRRGTGELFF. In nucleotides, the CDR3 is TGTGCCAGCAGCTTCCGGCGAGGCACCGGGGAGCTGTTTTTT.

The V gene is TRBV4-1, the J gene TRBJ2-7; 11 bases fit TRBD1. Germline V lookup: CDR1 MGHRA, CDR2 YSYEKL. Trimming removed 4 bases from V and 7 bases from J; junction bases left unmatched: 6. The CDR3 totals 14 residues. In DNA form, the CDR3 reads TGCGCCAGCAGCCTGGACAGGGGGCGGGGGGAGCAGTACGTC. Protein: CASSLDRGRGEQYV.

This chain's CDR3 is CASSDVSGGATDTQYF. CDR3 bases: TGTGCCAGCAGTGACGTTAGCGGGGGGGCCACAGATACGCAGTATTTT. The V call is TRBV2, the J call TRBJ2-3; the match to TRBD2 covers 11 bases. V was pared by 3 bases and J by 2 bases, with 4 bases of the junction left unmatched. The CDR3 loop spans 16 amino acids. Germline loops: CDR1 SNHLY, CDR2 FYNNEI.

Note on this clone: The sample contains more than one DNA sequence encoding this CDR3. The rearrangement links TRBV7-2 to TRBJ2-3; 7 bases align to TRBD2. Germline CDR1 reads SGHTA; CDR2 reads FQGNSA. Trimming at V came to 0 bases and at J to 2 bases, leaving 2 bases not matched to a gene. This CDR3 spans 15 amino acids. The CDR3: CASSLASGATDTQYF. CDR3 bases: TGTGCCAGCAGCTTAGCGAGCGGGGCCACAGATACGCAGTATTTT.

The genes are TRBV7-9 and TRBJ1-1, with D tentatively TRBD1 (5 bases). V was pared by 5 bases and J by 0 bases, with 13 bases between. The CDR3 consists of 15 residues. Germline values: CDR1 SEHNR, CDR2 FQNEAQ (reference sequence). CDR3 protein: CASSLSTVLNTEAFF. The CDR3 DNA sequence: TGTGCCAGCAGCCTTTCGACAGTATTGAACACTGAAGCTTTCTTT.

V usage is TRBV15 and J usage is TRBJ2-5; D gene unclear. The germline V gene has CDR1 LNHNV and CDR2 YYDKDF (reference sequence). The CDR3 is made up of 15 amino acids. V lost 0 bases and J lost 1, with 9 bases in between. The CDR3 region is CATSRDRSIQETQYF. The CDR3 nucleotides read TGTGCCACCAGCAGAGATAGGAGCATCCAAGAGACCCAGTACTTC.

J is TRBJ1-4 and V is TRBV5-1, with D maybe TRBD1 (5 bases). Germline-derived CDR1 and CDR2 are SGHRS and YFSETQ. This CDR3 has 15 amino acids. V dropped 4 bases and J dropped 8 bases, with 18 bases sitting between them. The CDR3 DNA follows: TGCGCCAGCAGCGAAAATTCAGGGTCCGGAGAAAAACTGTTTTTT. It is translated as CASSENSGSGEKLFF.